What follows describes a single TCR beta chain. Its specificity is not known. The data were obtained in a study of a mutant IDH1 vaccine in newly diagnosed glioma. Clones were sequenced by immunoSEQ multiplex PCR, and TCRdb holds only the in-frame ones, with some missing. The sample shows about 26,000 clones, 75% to 90% of them seen only once. Germline-derived CDR1 and CDR2 are LNHDA and SQIVND (reference sequence). The CDR3 extends over 17 amino acids. V lost 2 bases and J lost 2; bases outside the gene matches: 6. Time point meaning: week 35, safety follow-up. Vaccinated patients received 300 ug of mutant IDH1 20-mer peptide per dose, with topical imiquimod. Patients underwent eight vaccinations, which took place in weeks 1, 3, 5, 7, 11, 15, 19 and 23. Each of the donors came in with new WHO grade 3 or 4 astrocytomas that were IDH1-mutant and ATRX-lost.

The source was PBMCs, collected from a glioma patient whose treatment included an IDH1 peptide vaccine. The rearrangement joins TRBV19 to TRBJ2-3; 11 nucleotides agree with TRBD2. The receptor was isolated from a man younger than 40 with glioma. The CDR3 loop is CASSILAGGRVTDTQYF. The CDR3 coding sequence is TGTGCCAGTAGTATACTAGCGGGGGGCCGGGTCACAGATACGCAGTATTTT.